This record looks at one TCR beta chain sequence and its context. This sample was included in a study of blood T cell repertoires in COVID-19. CDR3 length: 15 residues. CDR1 is MNHEY, CDR2 SMNVEV, per germline (reference sequence). Between the trimmed V and J ends, which lost 1 base and 0 bases, there was a span of 7 bases. Participant age was roughly 18 to 95 years, and participants resided in approximately 25 US areas. Libraries were prepared by immunoSEQ multiplex PCR; TCRdb keeps only in-frame clonotypes and omits some of them. The sample records approximately 440,000 clones, 90% being singletons.

The sequenced sample consisted of PBMCs or T cells enriched from blood (not recorded which). The genes are TRBV27 and TRBJ2-1, with D uncertain. This clonotype was sampled from a man aged 18-30 years who had recovered from COVID-19. The CDR3: CASSLLADSYNEQFF. As DNA, the CDR3 is TGTGCCAGCAGTTTATTAGCAGACTCCTACAATGAGCAGTTCTTC.